Listed here is a single T cell receptor beta chain. Its target is not known. Germline V lookup: CDR1 SGHTA, CDR2 FQGTGA. Trimming took 2 bases from V and 7 from J; bases not matched to a gene: 7. There are 15 residues in the CDR3. For each subset, genomic DNA was distributed in equal portions over several immunoSEQ plates. Using immunoSEQ multiplex PCR, the repertoire was profiled, and TCRdb retains in-frame clones only, with some absent. The table shows about 690,000 clones, with about 90% occurring only once. The data stem from a study of shared clonotypes between healthy human individuals. General observations from the study: Researchers sampled blood only, noting tissue repertoires likely differ. In the sorted subsets, rarefaction showed sequencing was incomplete despite large depth. Across a handful of donors, naive CD4 shared 5% to 6.5%, naive CD8 around 3.8%, memory CD4 roughly 2.1%, memory CD8 0.4%.

The sample taken for sequencing was memory CD8+ T cells from PBMCs. Documented subset: CD45RO+ cells pooled with CCR7-negative TemRA cells. The origin of this receptor is a man younger than 35 in good health. Some clones in this sample may be carry-over from other donors' samples. The chain combines TRBV7-3 with TRBJ2-1; 8 nucleotides agree with TRBD2. As DNA, the CDR3 is TGTGCCAGCAGCTTAGGAGCGGGAGTGAGGAATGAGCAGTTCTTC. Translation: CASSLGAGVRNEQFF.